These T cell receptor beta chains were read from a single sample in a study of OX40 agonist ivuxolimab in advanced cancers. TCRdb's copy holds only in-frame clones and misses some; the assay was immunoSEQ multiplex PCR. The data contain over 30,000 clones, roughly 80% of them seen just once; the ten biggest clones take up 2.6%. Sequencing was performed on CD4+ or CD8+ T cells sorted from blood, taken in a trial of the OX40 agonist ivuxolimab. The receptor source for this set is an adult with an advanced solid tumor such as melanoma, head and neck, liver or kidney cancer. Each CDR3 is given with its conserved first and last residue. Fields, in order: V gene, clone size, J gene, CDR3 length, D gene, CDR3 protein, CDR3 DNA. The D gene is left open where the match is weak. The listing skips clone size in some rows; elsewhere it reads once, few, many or a size class.

>TRBV19|-|TRBJ2-5|15|-
CASSRAQARGETQYF
TGTGCCAGTAGTAGGGCGCAGGCCCGGGGAGAGACCCAGTACTTC
>TRBV7-2|-|TRBJ2-2|15|-
CASSLGGDRTGELFF
TGTGCCAGCAGCTTAGGGGGCGACAGAACCGGGGAGCTGTTTTTT
>TRBV4-3|-|TRBJ1-4|13|-
CASSRGRREKLFF
TGCGCCAGCAGCCGCGGCAGGCGCGAAAAACTGTTTTTT
>TRBV27|-|TRBJ1-2|12|-
CANPYRVAGYTF
TGTGCCAACCCTTACAGGGTGGCTGGCTACACCTTC
>TRBV6-1|few|TRBJ1-2|15|-
CASSEWGRLGYGYTF
TGTGCCAGCAGTGAATGGGGACGGCTTGGCTATGGCTACACCTTC
>TRBV19|-|TRBJ2-7|15|TRBD1
CASSFRGTGAYEQYF
TGTGCCAGTAGTTTTCGAGGGACAGGGGCTTACGAGCAGTACTTC
>TRBV7-3|few|TRBJ1-3|13|-
CASSLNRGDTIYF
TGTGCCAGCAGCTTAAATCGAGGAGACACCATATATTTT
>TRBV4-3|-|TRBJ2-1|13|-
CASSHPPRDEQFF
TGCGCCAGCAGCCACCCCCCTCGGGATGAGCAGTTCTTC
>TRBV11-3|once|TRBJ2-7|12|-
CASSRPGSEQYF
TGTGCCAGCAGTCGGCCTGGTTCTGAGCAGTACTTC
>TRBV2|-|TRBJ1-1|14|TRBD1
CASSVTGVNTEAFF
TGTGCCAGCAGTGTAACAGGGGTGAACACTGAAGCTTTCTTT
>TRBV4-3|-|TRBJ2-3|15|-
CASSQEARGQGTQYF
TGCGCCAGCAGCCAGGAAGCTCGCGGACAAGGTACGCAGTATTTT
>TRBV19|-|TRBJ2-3|14|TRBD1
CASSEGQGTDTQYF
TGTGCCAGTAGCGAGGGACAGGGCACAGATACGCAGTATTTT
>TRBV18|-|TRBJ1-1|15|-
CASSPWVIRNTEAFF
TGTGCCAGCTCACCTTGGGTTATAAGGAACACTGAAGCTTTCTTT
>TRBV27|-|TRBJ2-3|18|TRBD2
CASRRGGGARWWEDTQYF
TGTGCCAGCAGAAGGGGCGGGGGGGCCAGGTGGTGGGAGGATACGCAGTATTTT
>TRBV28|-|TRBJ1-4|14|TRBD1
CASRPGGTNEKLFF
TGTGCCAGCAGGCCAGGGGGTACTAATGAAAAACTGTTTTTT
>TRBV7-9|-|TRBJ1-4|13|-
CASSKGLGQKLFF
TGTGCCAGCAGCAAGGGGCTCGGGCAGAAACTGTTTTTT
>TRBV6-1|-|TRBJ2-3|15|-
CASSTRTAWVDTQYF
TGTGCCAGCAGTACACGGACAGCTTGGGTCGATACGCAGTATTTT
>TRBV10-3|-|TRBJ2-2|14|TRBD2
CATSPVTSGGELFF
TGTGCCACCTCTCCCGTGACTAGCGGCGGGGAGCTGTTTTTT
>TRBV9|-|TRBJ1-2|16|-
CASSHDDAGTGDGYTF
TGTGCCAGCAGCCACGACGACGCGGGGACTGGGGATGGCTACACCTTC
>TRBV7-3|-|TRBJ2-3|15|TRBD2
CASSLMGLGTDTQYF
TGTGCCAGCAGCTTAATGGGACTAGGAACAGATACGCAGTATTTT
>TRBV5-1|-|TRBJ2-1|14|TRBD2
CASSTGTSGGVQFF
TGCGCCAGCTCTACCGGGACTAGCGGGGGGGTACAGTTCTTC
>TRBV7-2|-|TRBJ2-7|14|TRBD2
CASSFKSGGREQYF
TGTGCCAGCAGCTTTAAGAGCGGGGGCCGGGAGCAGTACTTC
>TRBV7-3|-|TRBJ2-1|13|-
CASKRGSGHEQFF
TGTGCCAGCAAACGGGGGTCCGGCCATGAGCAGTTCTTC
>TRBV5-1|-|TRBJ2-5|15|-
CASKTQPPSGETQYF
TGCGCCAGTAAAACACAGCCCCCATCAGGGGAGACCCAGTACTTC
>TRBV30|few|TRBJ1-1|14|-
CAWSHGDRNTEAFF
TGTGCCTGGAGTCACGGCGACAGGAACACTGAAGCTTTCTTT
>TRBV4-1|few|TRBJ1-3|14|-
CASSHPNSGNTIYF
TGCGCCAGCAGCCATCCTAACTCTGGAAACACCATATATTTT
>TRBV5-6|-|TRBJ1-1|11|-
CASSSLTEAFF
TGTGCCAGCAGCAGCCTCACTGAAGCTTTCTTT
>TRBV7-2|-|TRBJ1-2|12|-
CASSLRGGGYTF
TGTGCCAGCAGCTTGAGGGGCGGTGGCTACACCTTC
>TRBV11-2|-|TRBJ1-2|14|TRBD1
CASSPRGGYYGYTF
TGTGCCAGCAGCCCCAGGGGGGGGTACTATGGCTACACCTTC
>TRBV5-6|-|TRBJ2-1|15|-
CASSLLQSSYNEQFF
TGTGCCAGCAGCTTGCTACAGAGCTCCTACAATGAGCAGTTCTTC
>TRBV30|-|TRBJ1-5|13|-
CAWSGHPNQPQHF
TGTGCCTGGAGTGGGCACCCCAATCAGCCCCAGCATTTT
>TRBV4-1|-|TRBJ1-5|17|TRBD1
CASSRDRDRGPGGPQHF
TGCGCCAGCAGCCGAGACCGGGACAGGGGGCCCGGGGGGCCCCAGCATTTT
>TRBV7-2|-|TRBJ2-7|14|-
CASSIPGTFYEQYF
TGTGCCAGCAGTATACCCGGGACATTCTACGAGCAGTACTTC
>TRBV30|-|TRBJ1-6|16|TRBD1
CAWRGQGSAANSPLHF
TGTGCCTGGAGGGGACAGGGATCGGCTGCTAATTCACCCCTCCACTTT
>TRBV7-9|-|TRBJ2-7|12|-
CASSFSGYEQYF
TGTGCCAGCAGCTTTAGTGGCTACGAGCAGTACTTC
>TRBV7-2|-|TRBJ2-5|16|TRBD2
CASSLSPAGGRETQYF
TGTGCCAGCAGTTTGAGCCCAGCGGGAGGGAGGGAGACCCAGTACTTC
>TRBV15|-|TRBJ2-3|14|-
CATSRDQGTDTQYF
TGTGCCACCAGCAGAGATCAGGGTACAGATACGCAGTATTTT
>TRBV28|-|TRBJ2-1|11|-
CASSPHNEQFF
TGTGCCAGCAGCCCCCACAATGAGCAGTTCTTC
>TRBV7-2|-|TRBJ2-3|16|TRBD2
CASSSTSGGSTDTQYF
TGTGCCAGCAGCTCCACTAGCGGGGGATCCACAGATACGCAGTATTTT
>TRBV6-5|once|TRBJ1-1|15|TRBD1
CASSQRTGWDTEAFF
TGTGCCAGCAGTCAGAGGACAGGCTGGGACACTGAAGCTTTCTTT
>TRBV7-9|once|TRBJ2-7|15|-
CASSPTLAFSYEQYF
TGTGCCAGCAGCCCCACGCTAGCGTTCTCCTACGAGCAGTACTTC
>TRBV7-2|-|TRBJ2-6|17|-
CASSFNVGYSGANVLTF
TGTGCCAGCAGCTTTAATGTGGGGTACTCTGGGGCCAACGTCCTGACTTTC